This T cell receptor (beta chain) appears in the sequencing data of a study of cytomegalovirus exposure and HLA in healthy donors. With V trimmed by 4 bases and J by 0 bases, 5 bases remained unmatched. The CDR3 has 16 residues. Germline V gene sequence: CDR1 MNHNS, CDR2 SASEGT. The PCR contained 60 Vbeta and 13 Jbeta primers. The assay was immunoSEQ multiplex PCR, and TCRdb's table has in-frame clones only and misses some. The data show 150,000 or so clones, about 80% seen once. The chain combines TRBV6-1 with TRBJ2-3, with 9 bases identical to TRBD2. Material: PBMCs. The clonotype originates from a man aged 25-45 years in good health and CMV-seropositive. For the CDR3, the DNA is TGTGCCAGCAGTGTGGCTAGCGGGGCTAGCACAGATACGCAGTATTTT. As protein: CASSVASGASTDTQYF.